This T cell receptor beta chain originates from a study of blood T cell repertoires in COVID-19. Measured with immunoSEQ multiplex PCR; TCRdb has only the in-frame clones, and not every one. The data show some 250,000 clones, over 75% seen once. This CDR3 is built from 15 residues. Between the trimmed V and J ends, which lost 2 bases and 1 base, there was a span of 9 bases. Germline CDR1 reads MNHEY; CDR2 reads SVGAGI. This chain links TRBV6-5 with TRBJ1-5; maybe TRBD1 (5 bases). The sequencing sample was made of peripheral blood. This receptor was obtained from a woman in her 30s with acute or convalescent COVID-19. CDR3: CASSYGGGSNQPQHF. CDR3 sequence (DNA): TGTGCCAGCAGTTACGGTGGGGGGAGCAATCAGCCCCAGCATTTT.